These 17 T cell receptor beta chains originate from one sample sequenced in a study of shared clonotypes between healthy human individuals. TCRdb keeps only in-frame clones here, not all; method: immunoSEQ multiplex PCR. The sample includes roughly 2.2 million clones, 85% to 95% of them seen just once. Sequencing was carried out using naive CD4+ T cells from PBMCs. The sample's subset: CD45RA+ positively selected. The receptors were sampled from a man aged 18 to 30 in good health. Some clones in this sample may be carry-over from other donors' samples.

The V gene is TRBV19, the J gene TRBJ1-3; no clear D. Germline lookup yields CDR1 LNHDA and CDR2 SQIVND (reference sequence). The V end was cut by 5 bases, the J end by 1 base, with 18 bases between. This CDR3 region has 17 residues. CDR3 coding DNA: TGTGCCAGTAGTCCCCGAGGCAGAATCCCTTCTGGAAACACCATATATTTT. Translated, it gives CASSPRGRIPSGNTIYF.

The V and J genes are TRBV28 and TRBJ2-7, with TRBD2 identical over 8 bases. Germline values: CDR1 MDHEN, CDR2 SYDVKM. The ends lost 5 bases at V and 2 bases at J; junction bases unmatched: 5. The CDR3 runs to 14 residues. This chain's CDR3 is CASSLAGATYEQYF. The CDR3 bases are TGTGCCAGCAGTCTAGCGGGCGCAACCTACGAGCAGTACTTC.

CDR3 loop: CASSPGEIVADTQYF. The DNA of the CDR3 is TGTGCCAGCAGCCCGGGGGAGATTGTTGCAGATACGCAGTATTTT. The rearrangement joins TRBV25-1 to TRBJ2-3, with a possible D match to TRBD2 (6 bases). The germline CDR1 and CDR2 sequences are MGHDK and SYGVNS. This CDR3 comprises 15 residues. Between the trimmed V and J ends, which lost 6 bases and 4 bases, there was a span of 17 bases.

The chain uses TRBV14 and TRBJ2-2, with D uncertain. This CDR3 comprises 15 residues. Trimming pared 3 bases from V and 3 bases from J, leaving 11 bases between. Looked up from germline, CDR1 is SGHDN and CDR2 is FVKESK. In DNA form, the CDR3 reads TGTGCCAGCAGCCATGGCGGCACCTACACCGGGGAGCTGTTTTTT. The encoded protein is CASSHGGTYTGELFF.

The chain joins TRBV28 to TRBJ1-3; tentative D call: TRBD1 (5 bases). V shed 2 bases and J shed 0 bases, with 17 bases lying between them. Germline V gene lookup returns CDR1 MDHEN and CDR2 SYDVKM. This CDR3 comprises 18 residues. The CDR3 bases are TGTGCCAGCAGTTTAATGCTCGGCAGGGTGTCCTCTGGAAACACCATATATTTT. Residues: CASSLMLGRVSSGNTIYF.

J is TRBJ2-3 and V is TRBV5-1; D not certain. The CDR3 extends over 16 amino acids. The V end was cut by 1 base, the J end by 2 bases, with 14 bases between. Germline V lookup: CDR1 SGHRS, CDR2 YFSETQ. The CDR3 region has the DNA TGCGCCAGCAGCTTGACCCCAAGGCCCATCACAGATACGCAGTATTTT. Protein product: CASSLTPRPITDTQYF.

The rearrangement joins TRBV7-7 to TRBJ2-1; D may correspond to TRBD1 or TRBD2 (5 bases each). The V gene's germline CDR1 is SSHAT and CDR2 FNYEAQ (reference sequence). This CDR3 spans 14 amino acids. The V gene lost 7 bases and the J gene lost 3 bases, with 13 bases spanning the gap. This chain's CDR3 is CASKVGEDYNEQFF. The CDR3 bases are TGTGCCAGCAAGGTGGGGGAAGACTACAATGAGCAGTTCTTC. Drawing the rest from reference TRBV7-7 and TRBJ2-1, the complete variable domain is GAGVSQSPRYKVTKRGQDVTLRCDPISSHATLYWYQQALGQGPEFLTYFNYEAQPDKSGLPSDRFSAERPEGSISTLTIQRTEQRDSAMYRCASKVGEDYNEQFFGPGTRLTVL.

The chain uses TRBV27 and TRBJ1-5; perhaps TRBD1 as D (5 bases). The V and J ends lost 5 bases and 5 bases respectively, with 13 bases between them. Germline assignment: CDR1 MNHEY and CDR2 SMNVEV (reference sequence). The CDR3 totals 14 residues. CDR3 nucleotide sequence: TGTGCCAGCAGTCCCGATGGGGCCTATCAGCCCCAGCATTTT. Translated: CASSPDGAYQPQHF.

The chain joins TRBV6-5 to TRBJ1-1; weak D call: TRBD1 (6 bases). CDR1 is MNHEY and CDR2 is SVGAGI in the germline V gene. The germline V and J ends were trimmed by 6 bases and 3 bases, with 17 bases remaining between them. The CDR3 totals 15 residues. The CDR3 bases are TGTGCCAGCAGAGTAAACAGGGCATCGGACACTGAAGCTTTCTTT. As protein: CASRVNRASDTEAFF.

In this sample, this clone turned up once. The J gene is TRBJ2-1, the V gene TRBV9; 11 bases align to TRBD2. The junction had 1 base not matched to a gene; V was cut back by 3 bases and J by 5 bases. The germline CDR1 and CDR2 sequences are SGDLS and YYNGEE. CDR3 size: 14 residues. CDR3 loop: CASSGGLADNEQFF. As DNA, the CDR3 is TGTGCCAGCAGCGGGGGACTAGCGGACAATGAGCAGTTCTTC.

The chain employs TRBV5-4 and TRBJ2-7; D remains unclear. The CDR3 contains 13 residues. The V end was cut by 3 bases, the J end by 2 bases, with 9 bases between. Germline CDR1 and CDR2: SGHNT and YYREEE (reference sequence). In nucleotides, the CDR3 is TGTGCCAGCAGCTCTACTCCTACCTACGAGCAGTACTTC. This gives the protein CASSSTPTYEQYF.

The genes are TRBV11-2 and TRBJ1-4; a possible D gene is TRBD1 (6 bases). Per the germline V gene, CDR1 is SGHAT and CDR2 is FQNNGV. Trimming shortened V by 5 bases and J by 13 bases, and 20 bases separated the two germline ends. The CDR3 covers 14 residues. CDR3 nucleotides: TGTGCCAGCAGCCCCATTAGTGGGGGGACACTACTGTTTTTT. Its protein is CASSPISGGTLLFF.

The V call is TRBV18, the J call TRBJ2-5; 8 nucleotides align to TRBD1. From germline, CDR1 is KGHSH and CDR2 LQKENI. V dropped 3 bases and J dropped 5; count of bases not matched to a gene: 8. The CDR3 has 15 residues. The CDR3 is CASSPNQGAWETQYF. In DNA, the CDR3 is TGTGCCAGCTCACCGAATCAGGGGGCCTGGGAGACCCAGTACTTC.

This clone has only a few counts. The chain carries TRBV28 and TRBJ1-1; D gene ambiguous. Deletions cut 6 bases from V and 7 bases from J, with 12 bases between. The CDR3 consists of 12 residues. Germline values: CDR1 MDHEN, CDR2 SYDVKM. CDR3 in DNA: TGTGCCAGCAGACGACGGCTTTTTGAAGCTTTCTTT. It specifies CASRRRLFEAFF.

The count of this clone is one. This chain uses TRBV9 with TRBJ1-1; D unresolved. Trimming took 1 base from V and 1 from J, leaving 5 bases between them. The CDR3 sequence is 13 residues long. CDR1 and CDR2 (germline): SGDLS, YYNGEE. CDR3 amino acids: CASSVNWNTEAFF. The CDR3 DNA reads TGTGCCAGCAGCGTAAACTGGAACACTGAAGCTTTCTTT.

This chain uses TRBV4-3 with TRBJ2-3, with 16 bases fitting TRBD2. Germline CDR1 and CDR2: LGHNA and YSLEER. The length of the CDR3 is 20 residues. J was trimmed by 0 bases and V by 4 bases; bases with no gene match: 10. CDR3 DNA: TGCGCCAGCAGCCCTCCGGGACTAGCGGGAGGGCCTCTCAGCACAGATACGCAGTATTTT. Translating it yields CASSPPGLAGGPLSTDTQYF.

The genes are TRBV13 and TRBJ2-5, with 9 positions matching TRBD2. Losses at the gene ends were 5 bases for V and 5 bases for J; bases not matched to a gene: 6. This CDR3 comprises 14 residues. Germline V lookup: CDR1 PRHDT, CDR2 FYEKMQ (reference sequence). CDR3 region: CASSLREGSETQYF. Written as DNA, the CDR3 is TGTGCCAGCAGCCTGCGGGAGGGTTCGGAGACCCAGTACTTC.